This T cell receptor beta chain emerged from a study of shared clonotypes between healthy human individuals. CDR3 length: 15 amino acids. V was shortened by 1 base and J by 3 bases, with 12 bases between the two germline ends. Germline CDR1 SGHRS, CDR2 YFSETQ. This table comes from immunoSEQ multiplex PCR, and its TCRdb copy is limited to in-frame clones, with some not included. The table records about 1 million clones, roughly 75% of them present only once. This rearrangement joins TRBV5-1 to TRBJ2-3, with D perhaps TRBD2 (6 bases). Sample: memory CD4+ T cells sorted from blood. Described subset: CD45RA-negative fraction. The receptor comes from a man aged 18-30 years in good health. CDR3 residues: CASSLPGLQTDTQYF. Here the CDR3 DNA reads TGCGCCAGCAGCTTGCCGGGACTCCAGACAGATACGCAGTATTTT. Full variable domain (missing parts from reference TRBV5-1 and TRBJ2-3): KAGVTQTPRYLIKTRGQQVTLSCSPISGHRSVSWYQQTPGQGLQFLFEYFSETQRNKGNFPGRFSGRQFSNSRSEMNVSTLELGDSALYLCASSLPGLQTDTQYFGPGTRLTVL.